This T cell receptor beta chain stems from a study of CD8 T cells in Susac syndrome. Remarks on this clonotype: The antigen remains unidentified.

The authors sequenced TCR beta from blood CD8+ and CD4+ T cells. Patients having Susac syndrome satisfied recently defined diagnostic criteria for definite or probable disease. Random hexamers were used to reverse transcribe an amount of roughly 0.5 to 1 ug RNA. Via MiXCR, TCRdb re-called the immunoSEQ multiplex PCR reads, giving one row per CDR3 protein. The profile shows under 95,000 distinct CDR3 sequences, around 94% of them singletons. Germline V gene lookup returns CDR1 MNHNY and CDR2 SVGAGI (reference sequence). This CDR3 region has 16 residues. V was pared by 0 bases and J by 3 bases, with 12 bases between. Study outcomes and limitations: The CD4+ T cell repertoire of patients with Susac syndrome showed no detectable clonal expansion. The relatively small number of individuals in the TCR sequencing and HLA analysis was acknowledged by the study.

The V call is TRBV6-6, the J call TRBJ1-3; D possibly corresponds to TRBD1 (6 bases). Sequenced input: CD4+ T cells from PBMCs. The TCR sequence derives from a human donor with Susac syndrome. Here the CDR3 reads CASSYSRGTLGNTIYF. CDR3 sequence (DNA): TGTGCCAGCAGTTACTCAAGAGGGACACTTGGAAACACCATATATTTT.